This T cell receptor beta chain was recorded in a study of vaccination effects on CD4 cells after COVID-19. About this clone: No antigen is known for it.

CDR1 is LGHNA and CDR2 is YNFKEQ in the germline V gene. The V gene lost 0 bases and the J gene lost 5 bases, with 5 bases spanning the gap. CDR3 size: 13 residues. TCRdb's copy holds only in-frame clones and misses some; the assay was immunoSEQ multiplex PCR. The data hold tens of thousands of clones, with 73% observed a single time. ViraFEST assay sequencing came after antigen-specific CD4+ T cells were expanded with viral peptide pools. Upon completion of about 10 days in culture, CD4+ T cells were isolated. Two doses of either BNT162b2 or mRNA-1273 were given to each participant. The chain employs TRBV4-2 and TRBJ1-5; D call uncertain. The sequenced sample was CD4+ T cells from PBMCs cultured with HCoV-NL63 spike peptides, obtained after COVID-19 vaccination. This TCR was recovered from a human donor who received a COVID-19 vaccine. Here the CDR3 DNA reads TGTGCCAGCAGCCAAGATATGTATCAGCCCCAGCATTTT. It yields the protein CASSQDMYQPQHF.